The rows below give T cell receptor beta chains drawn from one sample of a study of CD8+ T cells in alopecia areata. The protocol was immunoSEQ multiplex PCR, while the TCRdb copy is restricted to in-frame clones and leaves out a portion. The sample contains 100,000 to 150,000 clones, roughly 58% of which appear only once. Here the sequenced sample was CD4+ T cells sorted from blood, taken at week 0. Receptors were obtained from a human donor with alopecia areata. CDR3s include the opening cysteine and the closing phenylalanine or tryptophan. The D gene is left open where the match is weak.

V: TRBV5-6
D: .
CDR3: CASSLVRADTDTQYF

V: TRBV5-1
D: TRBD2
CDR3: CASSLGLAGRADTQYF

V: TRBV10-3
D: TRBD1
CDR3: CAISEEGQGVSGANVLTF

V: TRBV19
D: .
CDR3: CASSIGSGVSGANVLTF

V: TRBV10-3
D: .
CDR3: CAISGTYYNEQFF

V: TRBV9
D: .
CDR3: CASSVASHSGNTIYF

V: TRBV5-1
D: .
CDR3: CASSLAPGGELFF

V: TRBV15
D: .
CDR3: CATSRDGGRNQPQHF

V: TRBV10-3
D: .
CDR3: CATMDSSGANVLTF

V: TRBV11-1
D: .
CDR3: CASSFSGANVLTF

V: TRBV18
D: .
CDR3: CASSRTGLNTGELFF

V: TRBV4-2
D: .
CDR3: CASSQDPGERDQPQHF

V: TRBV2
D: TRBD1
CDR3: CATSMGQSSYNEQFF

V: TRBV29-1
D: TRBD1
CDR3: CSGGDGAGGAETQYF

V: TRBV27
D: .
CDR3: CASSVSGSPLYGYTF

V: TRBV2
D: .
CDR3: CASRVGGTDTQYF

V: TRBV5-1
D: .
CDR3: CASGLTPINEQFF

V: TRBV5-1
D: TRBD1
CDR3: CASSPRTGPGYNEQFF

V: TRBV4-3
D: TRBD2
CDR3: CASSLSGLEGGDTQYF

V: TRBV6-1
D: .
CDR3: CASRGGQDFGEQYF

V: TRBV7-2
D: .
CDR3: CASSLQGKYEQYF

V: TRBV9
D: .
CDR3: CASSVAGVYNEQFF

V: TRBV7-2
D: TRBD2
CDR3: CASSLIPSGVYNEQFF

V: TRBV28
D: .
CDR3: CASITPNTGELFF

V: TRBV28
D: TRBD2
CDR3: CASTPPGGSSYEQYF

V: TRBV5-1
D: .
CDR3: CASSPSPGSRTEQYF

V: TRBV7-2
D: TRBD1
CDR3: CASSFGQEPHLFF

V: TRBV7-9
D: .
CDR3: CASSSARGRQYF

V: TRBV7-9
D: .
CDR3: CASSLRTRQETQYF

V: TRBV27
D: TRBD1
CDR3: CASSLRGTGDFNYGYTF

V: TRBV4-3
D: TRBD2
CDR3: CASSHPGLATNEQFF

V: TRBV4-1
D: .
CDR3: CASSPQGGGVQPQHF

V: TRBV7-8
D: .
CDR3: CASSPQAAGEQFF

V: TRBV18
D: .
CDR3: CASSPPEVSYGYTF

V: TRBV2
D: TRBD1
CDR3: CASRQNRGLDQPQHF

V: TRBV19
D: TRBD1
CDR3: CASRDRIASGANVLTF

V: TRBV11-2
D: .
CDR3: CASSFSRGGYTF

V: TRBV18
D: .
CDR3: CASSSDRNYEQYF

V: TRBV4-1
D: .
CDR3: CASSHRHEVNQPQHF

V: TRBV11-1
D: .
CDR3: CASSLVPFGQETQYF

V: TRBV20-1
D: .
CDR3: CSARFPDTQYF

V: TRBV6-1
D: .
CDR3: CASRDVSGANVLTF

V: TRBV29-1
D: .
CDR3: CSVEVRAGHYGYTF

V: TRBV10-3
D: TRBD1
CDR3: CAISGADRGNEQYF

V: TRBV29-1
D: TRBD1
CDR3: CSVAPWGQGPDTQYF

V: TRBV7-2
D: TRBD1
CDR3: CASSPRAGGIYEQYF

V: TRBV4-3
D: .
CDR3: CASSHRTGQHYEQYF

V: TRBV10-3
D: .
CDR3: CAINGGIGYTF

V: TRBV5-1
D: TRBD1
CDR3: CASSLIGTGYETGELFF

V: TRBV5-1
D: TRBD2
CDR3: CASSGRVLQETQYF

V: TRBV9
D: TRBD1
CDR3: CASSPGQGLYEQYF

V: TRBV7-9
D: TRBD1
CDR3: CASSRGTGRIAGELFF

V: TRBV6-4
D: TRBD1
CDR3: CASSDSDRGTEAFF

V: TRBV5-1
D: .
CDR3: CASSLGGHATNEKLFF

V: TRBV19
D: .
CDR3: CASSTSGKETTEAFF